The present T cell receptor (beta chain) was sequenced within a study of OX40 agonist ivuxolimab in advanced cancers. Looking at the study overall: At doses from 0.01 to 10 mg/kg, patients were given intravenous ivuxolimab every 2 weeks.

Some clones are missing from TCRdb's copy, which holds only in-frame ones; the method was immunoSEQ multiplex PCR. The table includes about 92,000 clones, around 90% detected once. General observations from the study: The authors also found low normalized T-cell clonal expansion in some nonresponders.

V lost 1 base and J lost 5, with 3 bases in between. CDR3 length equals 13 residues. The V gene's germline CDR1 is SEHNR and CDR2 FQNEAQ (reference sequence). About this clone itself: Its antigen remains unknown.

This rearrangement joins TRBV7-9 to TRBJ2-6, with D uncertain. This TCR came from an adult with an advanced solid tumor such as melanoma, head and neck, liver or kidney cancer. The sample here was CD4+ or CD8+ T cells sorted from blood, taken in a trial of the OX40 agonist ivuxolimab. The CDR3 loop reads CASSLGRANVLTF. DNA for the CDR3: TGTGCCAGCAGCTTAGGCAGGGCCAACGTCCTGACTTTC.